A selection of T cell receptor beta chains follows, all from one sample in a study of blood T cell repertoires in COVID-19. Method: immunoSEQ multiplex PCR; TCRdb's copy keeps in-frame clones and lacks some. Altogether 250,000 to 300,000 clones are present, roughly nine tenths being singletons, with the ten largest covering approximately 1.3%. Sequencing used PBMCs or T cells enriched from blood (not recorded which). The receptors come from a human donor in a cohort exposed to, infected with or recovered from COVID-19 (not recorded which). The donor label of this sample is uncertain. Each CDR3 is given without its conserved first and last residue. Fields, in order: J gene, D gene, V gene, CDR3 protein. The D gene is left open where the match is weak.

>TRBJ1-2|TRBD1|TRBV4-1
ASSQEIGGDGYT
>TRBJ1-2|TRBD1|TRBV10-3
AITGTGGVNGYT
>TRBJ1-6|NA|TRBV19
ASRTDYNSPLH
>TRBJ1-2|NA|TRBV18
ASSPTGGWANYGYT
>TRBJ1-6|TRBD1|TRBV5-6
ASSLDRGKDSPLH
>TRBJ1-2|NA|TRBV3-1/TRBV3-2
ASSQDRGYGYT
>TRBJ1-3|NA|TRBV6-2/TRBV6-3
ASSYDSSGNTIY
>TRBJ1-2|NA|TRBV18
ASSPRGGDYGYT
>TRBJ2-7|TRBD1|TRBV4-1
ASSQETGTQWSYEQY
>TRBJ1-1|NA|TRBV5-1
ASSLDGRPYTEAF
>TRBJ2-2|TRBD2|TRBV10-3
AISDEGLAGTGELF
>TRBJ1-5|TRBD1|TRBV3-1/TRBV3-2
ASSARQGEKPQH
>TRBJ2-1|NA|TRBV5-1
ASSLGSQGYNEQF
>TRBJ1-3|NA|TRBV6-5
ASRDTSGNTIY
>TRBJ1-2|NA|TRBV7-9
ASSLVQKTNYGYT
>TRBJ2-3|NA|TRBV9
ASSASDTQY
>TRBJ1-2|NA|TRBV6-5
ASSPAAVYGYT
>TRBJ2-1|NA|TRBV27
ASSLSWGGDEQF
>TRBJ2-1|TRBD2|TRBV19
ASSDSGGPNEQF
>TRBJ1-6|NA|TRBV27
ASSLLAVNSPLH
>TRBJ2-7|NA|TRBV7-2
ASSRVGGPSYEQY
>TRBJ2-4|NA|TRBV27
ASSLGQRDIQY
>TRBJ1-4|NA|TRBV6-1
ASSEPPGATTNEKLF
>TRBJ1-6|NA|TRBV4-1
ASSSYRESPLH
>TRBJ1-6|NA|TRBV18
ASSPQGDSPLH
>TRBJ2-5|NA|TRBV21-1
ASSKGIGGKETQY
>TRBJ1-2|NA|TRBV20-1
MWGGSGYT
>TRBJ2-5|NA|TRBV7-2
ASSRDTNAETQY
>TRBJ1-1|NA|TRBV3-1/TRBV3-2
ASSQGLSSTEAF
>TRBJ2-5|NA|TRBV10-3
ASTSGGGEETQY
>TRBJ1-2|TRBD1|TRBV25-1
ASSSQGDYGYT
>TRBJ1-4|NA|TRBV7-9
ASSLREINEKLF
>TRBJ2-7|NA|TRBV2
ASSLTTSYEQY
>TRBJ1-1|TRBD1|TRBV2
ASSWTGGTEAF
>TRBJ1-6|NA|TRBV6-5
ASSYEWGHSPLH
>TRBJ1-2|TRBD1|TRBV7-9
ASSWTGGLGYT
>TRBJ1-2|TRBD1|TRBV5-4
ASSPIDREAYGYT
>TRBJ2-3|NA|TRBV9
ASSVGLKEDTQY
>TRBJ1-2|NA|TRBV3-1/TRBV3-2
ASSQDTAYGYT
>TRBJ1-5|NA|TRBV10-2
ASSESSGNQPQH